The 27 T cell receptor beta chains below were found in one sample sequenced in a study of T cells in localized non-small cell lung cancer. Libraries were prepared by immunoSEQ multiplex PCR; TCRdb keeps only in-frame clonotypes and omits some of them. The data contain more than 45,000 clones, approximately 83% of them singletons. The sample here was peripheral blood mononuclear cells, taken before any cancer treatment. These receptors were collected from a man aged 40 to 70 with stage III lung adenocarcinoma.

The V call is TRBV19, the J call TRBJ2-1, with TRBD1 as a possible D gene (5 bases). V shed 5 bases and J shed 0 bases, with 14 bases lying between them. The CDR3 is made up of 16 amino acids. The germline gives CDR1 LNHDA, CDR2 SQIVND (reference sequence). CDR3 bases: TGTGCCAGTAGTGGGGCAGGGCCGAGCTCCTACAATGAGCAGTTCTTC. Translated: CASSGAGPSSYNEQFF. Filled out from reference TRBV19 and TRBJ2-1, the complete variable domain reads DGGITQSPKYLFRKEGQNVTLSCEQNLNHDAMYWYRQDPGQGLRLIYYSQIVNDFQKGDIAEGYSVSREKKESFPLTVTSAQKNPTAFYLCASSGAGPSSYNEQFFGPGTRLTVL.

V and J are TRBV7-8 and TRBJ2-2; D tentatively fits TRBD1 or TRBD2 (5 bases each). The ends were cut back, 5 bases at V and 11 bases at J, with 15 bases in the middle. The V gene's germline CDR1 is SGHVS and CDR2 FQNEAQ. The CDR3 consists of 13 residues. The CDR3 coding sequence is TGTGCCAGCAGCCTTTGGGACCCGCCTGAGCTGTTTTTT. This codes for CASSLWDPPELFF.

The chain joins TRBV5-1 to TRBJ2-1; D may be TRBD1 or TRBD2 (5 bases each). CDR1 is SGHRS, CDR2 YFSETQ, per germline. The CDR3 loop spans 15 amino acids. The ends were cut back, 0 bases at V and 10 bases at J, with 17 bases in the middle. This CDR3 reads CASSLGGTAMGEQFF. The CDR3 nucleotides are TGCGCCAGCAGCTTGGGTGGGACCGCTATGGGGGAGCAGTTCTTC.

V and J are TRBV7-9 and TRBJ1-2; 9 bases match TRBD1. The CDR3 is 15 amino acids. CDR1 is SEHNR and CDR2 is FQNEAQ in the germline V gene (reference sequence). With 2 bases clipped from V and 8 bases from J, the junction kept 9 bases outside the gene matches. The CDR3, as DNA: TGTGCCAGCAGCTTATCAGGTGGACAGGGGCGCGGCTACACCTTC. This gives the protein CASSLSGGQGRGYTF. The full variable domain, with the rest looked up from reference TRBV7-9 and TRBJ1-2, is DTGVSQNPRHKITKRGQNVTFRCDPISEHNRLYWYRQTLGQGPEFLTYFQNEAQLEKSRLLSDRFSAERPKGSFSTLEIQRTEQGDSAMYLCASSLSGGQGRGYTFGSGTRLTVV.

The V and J genes are TRBV5-1 and TRBJ2-4, with D maybe TRBD2 (5 bases). V lost 5 bases and J lost 0, with 15 bases in between. Per the germline V gene, CDR1 is SGHRS and CDR2 is YFSETQ. This CDR3 has 16 amino acids. CDR3 nucleotides: TGCGCCAGCAGGTCCGCTGGGAGATTAGCCAAAAACATTCAGTACTTC. This encodes CASRSAGRLAKNIQYF.

The chain has TRBV6-5 and TRBJ1-2; D perhaps matches TRBD1 (6 bases). Germline V gene lookup returns CDR1 MNHEY and CDR2 SVGAGI. V lost 2 bases, J lost 1 base, and 11 bases lay in between. The length of the CDR3 is 15 residues. CDR3 nucleotides: TGTGCCAGCAGTTACGGAGGACAGAGTAACTATGGCTACACCTTC. Its protein is CASSYGGQSNYGYTF.

The chain employs TRBV6-5 and TRBJ2-1; 9 bases fit TRBD2. Trimming cost V 2 bases and J 7 bases; bases outside gene matches: 9. The CDR3 is 16 amino acids. The V gene's germline CDR1 is MNHEY and CDR2 SVGAGI. The CDR3 nucleotides are TGTGCCAGCAGTTACCGGAGCGGGGGGCGAGGGAATGAGCAGTTCTTC. The encoded protein is CASSYRSGGRGNEQFF.

A single count supports this clone. The chain uses TRBV30 and TRBJ2-5; 9 bases fit TRBD2. Germline trimming cut 1 base from V and 1 base from J; bases unmatched to any gene: 7. CDR3 length: 16 residues. CDR1 GTSNPN and CDR2 SVGIG come from the germline V gene (reference sequence). The CDR3 sequence is CAWSEGASGAQETQYF. CDR3 DNA sequence: TGTGCCTGGAGTGAGGGGGCTAGCGGGGCCCAAGAGACCCAGTACTTC.

The rearrangement links TRBV6-1 to TRBJ1-3; D is ambiguous. The germline V gene has CDR1 MNHNS and CDR2 SASEGT. The CDR3 extends over 15 amino acids. V was cut by 3 bases and J by 3 bases, with 12 bases left in between. CDR3 in amino acids: CASSEVAIRGNTIYF. The CDR3 DNA reads TGTGCCAGCAGTGAGGTGGCTATCCGTGGAAACACCATATATTTT.

CDR3 in amino acids: CASSVATSGSRETGELFF. The DNA for the CDR3 is TGTGCCAGCAGCGTAGCAACTAGCGGGAGCCGGGAGACCGGGGAGCTGTTTTTT. The chain carries TRBV9 and TRBJ2-2, with TRBD2 matching 11 bases. The V gene's germline CDR1 is SGDLS and CDR2 YYNGEE. The CDR3 is made up of 18 amino acids. V was pared by 0 bases and J by 5 bases, with 9 bases of the junction left unmatched.

The V call is TRBV9, the J call TRBJ2-7; the match to TRBD2 covers 14 bases. V was clipped by 8 bases and J by 0 bases; unmatched bases: 28. The CDR3 contains 23 residues. The germline V gene encodes CDR1 SGDLS and CDR2 YYNGEE. CDR3 DNA sequence: TGTGCCAGACAGGGTCCTGAGGTATTAACCGGACTAGCGGGGGGACGTGTCTCCTACGAGCAGTACTTC. The encoded protein is CARQGPEVLTGLAGGRVSYEQYF.

This clone came up once. The CDR3 nucleotides read TGTGCCAGCAGCCGGGGACAGGGAGATGGCTACACCTTC. This encodes CASSRGQGDGYTF. This chain connects TRBV5-6 to TRBJ1-2; 9 bases are shared with TRBD1. CDR1 is SGHDT and CDR2 is YYEEEE in the germline V gene. The junction had 4 bases not matched to a gene; V was cut back by 4 bases and J by 6 bases. The CDR3 runs 13 residues. The full variable domain, in which reference TRBV5-6 and TRBJ1-2 provide the parts outside the CDR3, is DAGVTQSPTHLIKTRGQQVTLRCSPKSGHDTVSWYQQALGQGPQFIFQYYEEEERQRGNFPDRFSGHQFPNYSSELNVNALLLGDSALYLCASSRGQGDGYTFGSGTRLTVV.

This rearrangement joins TRBV10-2 to TRBJ1-6, with TRBD1 identical over 11 bases. The ends lost 8 bases at V and 6 bases at J; junction bases unmatched: 6. CDR3 length equals 15 residues. CDR1 is WSHSY, CDR2 SAAADI, per germline. The CDR3 loop reads CASYPDRGLNSPLHF. Here the CDR3 DNA reads TGCGCCAGCTACCCGGACAGGGGGCTTAATTCACCCCTCCACTTT.

A note on this clone: Other DNA sequences in the same sample also yield this CDR3. The chain uses TRBV2 and TRBJ2-5; D may be TRBD1 (6 bases). The V gene lost 3 bases and the J gene lost 5 bases, with 16 bases spanning the gap. Germline values: CDR1 SNHLY, CDR2 FYNNEI. The CDR3 contains 15 residues. The chain's CDR3 is CASSDGGAGVETQYF. Here the CDR3 DNA reads TGTGCCAGCAGTGATGGTGGGGCAGGGGTCGAGACCCAGTACTTC. Full variable domain (rest looked up from reference TRBV2 and TRBJ2-5): EPEVTQTPSHQVTQMGQEVILRCVPISNHLYFYWYRQILGQKVEFLVSFYNNEISEKSEIFDDQFSVERPDGSNFTLKIRSTKLEDSAMYFCASSDGGAGVETQYFGPGTRLLVL.

V gene TRBV5-1 combines with J gene TRBJ1-2; TRBD1 matches 10 bases. In germline, CDR1 is SGHRS, CDR2 YFSETQ. The junction had 11 bases not matched to a gene; V was cut back by 6 bases and J by 6 bases. CDR3 length: 15 residues. The CDR3, as DNA: TGCGCCAGCACCGGGGACAGGGGAAGTCTCCATGGCTACACCTTC. This codes for CASTGDRGSLHGYTF. The variable domain in full, completed from reference TRBV5-1 and TRBJ1-2, reads KAGVTQTPRYLIKTRGQQVTLSCSPISGHRSVSWYQQTPGQGLQFLFEYFSETQRNKGNFPGRFSGRQFSNSRSEMNVSTLELGDSALYLCASTGDRGSLHGYTFGSGTRLTVV.

This chain joins TRBV29-1 and TRBJ2-7, with D possibly being TRBD1 (5 bases). This CDR3 has 12 residues. V dropped 7 bases and J dropped 5 bases, with 15 bases sitting between them. Germline assignment: CDR1 SQVTM and CDR2 ANQGSEA. This chain's CDR3 is CSGLRESNEQYF. CDR3 DNA: TGCAGCGGCCTCAGGGAATCCAACGAGCAGTACTTC.

The V and J genes are TRBV25-1 and TRBJ1-2; TRBD1 matches 8 bases. The V gene's germline CDR1 is MGHDK and CDR2 SYGVNS. Trimming at V came to 2 bases and at J to 11 bases, leaving 4 bases not matched to a gene. The CDR3 sequence is 12 residues long. CDR3 nucleotides: TGTGCCAGCAGTGAAGGACAGGGCTCGTACACCTTC. Translated, it gives CASSEGQGSYTF.

This clone was found once. The V gene is TRBV2, the J gene TRBJ2-3; D is unresolved. The ends were cut back, 6 bases at V and 0 bases at J, with 10 bases in the middle. The germline V gene has CDR1 SNHLY and CDR2 FYNNEI. This CDR3 has 14 amino acids. The CDR3 bases are TGTGCCAGCAGGATACACCGTAGCACAGATACGCAGTATTTT. This encodes CASRIHRSTDTQYF.

This clone appeared a single time. The chain has TRBV18 and TRBJ2-3, with 10 bases fitting TRBD1. The V gene's germline CDR1 is KGHSH and CDR2 LQKENI. The CDR3 extends over 14 amino acids. Unmatched junction bases numbered 0, after V lost 3 bases and J lost 3 bases. The CDR3 spells CASSPGQGTDTQYF. The DNA of the CDR3 is TGTGCCAGCTCACCGGGACAGGGGACAGATACGCAGTATTTT.

V gene TRBV5-1 combines with J gene TRBJ1-1; D is undetermined. Germline V gives CDR1 SGHRS, CDR2 YFSETQ. The CDR3 sequence is 15 residues long. V dropped 0 bases and J dropped 3 bases, with 12 bases sitting between them. CDR3 protein: CASSLGRVGDTEAFF. The DNA of the CDR3 is TGCGCCAGCAGCTTGGGGAGGGTTGGCGACACTGAAGCTTTCTTT.

The chain links TRBV7-3 to TRBJ2-6; no clear D. With 2 bases removed from V and 0 bases from J, the gap between germline ends came to 11 bases. The CDR3 length is 17 residues. Per the germline V gene, CDR1 is SGHTA and CDR2 is FQGTGA. CDR3 protein: CASSLHELGSGANVLTF. The CDR3 nucleotides read TGTGCCAGCAGCTTACATGAGCTGGGCTCTGGGGCCAACGTCCTGACTTTC. Together with reference TRBV7-3 and TRBJ2-6, the CDR3 gives the full variable domain: GAGVSQTPSNKVTEKGKYVELRCDPISGHTALYWYRQSLGQGPEFLIYFQGTGAADDSGLPNDRFFAVRPEGSVSTLKIQRTERGDSAVYLCASSLHELGSGANVLTFGAGSRLTVL.

The sample holds a few counts of this clone. The genes are TRBV7-9 and TRBJ1-4; no reliable D call. CDR1 is SEHNR, CDR2 FQNEAQ, per germline (reference sequence). Trimming removed 5 bases from V and 7 bases from J, with 11 bases in between. The CDR3 has 13 residues. The CDR3 loop is CASSPWTGEKLFF. In DNA, the CDR3 is TGTGCCAGCAGCCCGTGGACGGGTGAAAAACTGTTTTTT.

In this sample, this clone turned up once. Here the CDR3 DNA reads TGTGCCAGCGGTGGGTATAGCAATCAGCCCCAGCATTTT. This codes for CASGGYSNQPQHF. The rearrangement links TRBV2 to TRBJ1-5, with D hard to call. CDR3 length: 13 amino acids. The germline V gene has CDR1 SNHLY and CDR2 FYNNEI. The V end lost 8 bases, the J end lost 0 bases, and 8 bases lay between the germline ends.

The genes are TRBV6-6 and TRBJ2-5; TRBD1 is a possible D gene (6 bases). From germline, CDR1 is MNHNY and CDR2 SVGAGI (reference sequence). The CDR3 loop spans 14 amino acids. Trimming stripped 7 bases from V and 4 bases from J, with 16 bases between. The CDR3 here is CASIPGDRGETQYF. Written as DNA, the CDR3 is TGTGCCAGCATCCCAGGGGATAGGGGAGAGACCCAGTACTTC.

This clone has just a few counts. This chain joins TRBV5-1 and TRBJ1-4, with D perhaps matching TRBD1 (5 bases). The ends were cut back, 2 bases at V and 0 bases at J, with 14 bases in the middle. This CDR3 contains 17 residues. CDR1 SGHRS and CDR2 YFSETQ come from the germline V gene. In DNA, the CDR3 is TGCGCCAGCAGCTTCTCAAGCAGGGATGCAACTAATGAAAAACTGTTTTTT. It codes for CASSFSSRDATNEKLFF.

This clone was observed a handful of times. The V and J genes are TRBV7-9 and TRBJ1-1; no definite D call. The ends were cut back, 7 bases at V and 8 bases at J, with 14 bases in the middle. CDR3 length: 12 amino acids. Germline-derived CDR1 and CDR2 are SEHNR and FQNEAQ (reference sequence). DNA of the CDR3: TGTGCCAGCACCCTCAGAGAAACCGAAGCTTTCTTT. As protein: CASTLRETEAFF.

This clone appeared a single time. V usage is TRBV7-3 and J usage is TRBJ2-3; 12 bases map to TRBD2. Trimming at V came to 4 bases and at J to 2 bases, leaving 4 bases not matched to a gene. CDR3 length: 16 residues. CDR1 is SGHTA and CDR2 is FQGTGA in the germline V gene. The CDR3 is CASSSGLAGLTDTQYF. The CDR3 coding sequence is TGTGCCAGCAGCTCCGGACTAGCGGGACTCACAGATACGCAGTATTTT.